This TCR beta chain was captured in a study of beta chain features in type 1 diabetes. Study conclusions and caveats: The study notes PCR might favor shorter templates equally in patients and controls.

Sequenced material consisted of expressed TCRB transcripts (all of the isolated RNA was reverse transcribed). Measured with immunoSEQ multiplex PCR; TCRdb has only the in-frame clones, and not every one. This table holds approximately 160,000 clones, over 7.5% found once. In the case of this clone: The antigen remains undetermined.

Trimming pared 3 bases from V and 0 bases from J, leaving 10 bases between. Germline-derived CDR1 and CDR2 are SGDLS and YYNGEE. This CDR3 is built from 15 residues. The V gene is TRBV9, the J gene TRBJ1-5; weak D call: TRBD1 (5 bases). The sample comprised central memory CD4+ T cells from blood. This receptor was obtained from a man aged 18 to 29 in good health. CDR3 in DNA: TGTGCCAGCAGCGAGGACATTCATAGCAATCAGCCCCAGCATTTT. Translated, it gives CASSEDIHSNQPQHF.